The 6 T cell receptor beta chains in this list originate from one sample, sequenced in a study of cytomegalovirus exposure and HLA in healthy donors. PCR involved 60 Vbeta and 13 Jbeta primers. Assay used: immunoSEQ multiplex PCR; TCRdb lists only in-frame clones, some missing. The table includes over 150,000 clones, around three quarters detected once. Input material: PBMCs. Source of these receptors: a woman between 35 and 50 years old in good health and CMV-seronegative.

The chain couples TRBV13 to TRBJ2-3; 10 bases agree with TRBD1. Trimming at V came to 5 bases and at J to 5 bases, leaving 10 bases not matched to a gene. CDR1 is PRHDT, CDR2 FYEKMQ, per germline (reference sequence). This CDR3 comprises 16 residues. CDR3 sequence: CASSPRTGGVLDTQYF. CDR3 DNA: TGTGCCAGCAGCCCGCGGACAGGGGGGGTATTAGATACGCAGTATTTT.

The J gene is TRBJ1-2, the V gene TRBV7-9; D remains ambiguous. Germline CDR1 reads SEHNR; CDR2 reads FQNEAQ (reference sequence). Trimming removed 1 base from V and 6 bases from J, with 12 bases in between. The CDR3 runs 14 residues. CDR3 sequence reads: CASSLGRNHHGYTF. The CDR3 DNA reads TGTGCCAGCAGCTTAGGGAGGAACCACCATGGCTACACCTTC.

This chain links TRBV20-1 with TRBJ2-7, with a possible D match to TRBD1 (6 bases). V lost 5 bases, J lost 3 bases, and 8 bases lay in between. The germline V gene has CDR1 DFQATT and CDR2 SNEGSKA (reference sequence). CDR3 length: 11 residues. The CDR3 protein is CSAGTLYEQYF. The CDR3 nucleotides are TGCAGTGCTGGGACACTCTACGAGCAGTACTTC.

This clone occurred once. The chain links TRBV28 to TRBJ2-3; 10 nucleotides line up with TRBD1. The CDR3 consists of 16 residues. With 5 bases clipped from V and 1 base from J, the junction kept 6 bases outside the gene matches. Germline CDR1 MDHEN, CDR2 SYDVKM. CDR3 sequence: CASSLETGGGTDTQYF. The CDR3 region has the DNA TGTGCCAGCAGTCTCGAGACAGGGGGCGGCACAGATACGCAGTATTTT.

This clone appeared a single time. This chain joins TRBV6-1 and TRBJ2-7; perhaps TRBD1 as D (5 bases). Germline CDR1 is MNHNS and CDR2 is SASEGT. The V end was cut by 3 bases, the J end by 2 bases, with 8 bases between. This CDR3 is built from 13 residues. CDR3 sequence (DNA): TGTGCCAGCAGTGAGCAGGGAACCTACGAGCAGTACTTC. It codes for CASSEQGTYEQYF.

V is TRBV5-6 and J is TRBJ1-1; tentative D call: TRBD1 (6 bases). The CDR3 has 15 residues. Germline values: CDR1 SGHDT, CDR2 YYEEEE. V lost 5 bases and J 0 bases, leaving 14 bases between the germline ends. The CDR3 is CASRGFDRLNTEAFF. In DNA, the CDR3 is TGTGCCAGCAGAGGATTCGACAGGCTGAACACTGAAGCTTTCTTT. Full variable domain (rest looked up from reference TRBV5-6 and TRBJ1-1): DAGVTQSPTHLIKTRGQQVTLRCSPKSGHDTVSWYQQALGQGPQFIFQYYEEEERQRGNFPDRFSGHQFPNYSSELNVNALLLGDSALYLCASRGFDRLNTEAFFGQGTRLTVV.